This T cell receptor (delta chain) was sequenced in a study of γδ T cells in repeated Plasmodium falciparum infection. Gammadelta T cells were flow-sorted from PBMC into Vgamma9/Vdelta2+ and Vdelta2-negative populations for bulk analysis. This clone was seen a few times. For this DNA, TCRdb reports the protein of a much larger clone, which diverges at residue 6, most likely from a read error; the protein presented here is translated directly from the DNA. TCRdb re-called the multiplex PCR reads using CATT. The sample lists roughly 90,000 delta-chain clones, over 0.75% occurring once. Germline V lookup: CDR1 TSWWSYY, CDR2 QGS. This CDR3 contains 19 residues. J lost 0 bases, V lost 3 bases, and 10 bases had no gene match.

This TCR derives from a pool of human donors (malaria-infected and uninfected, not separated). Input material: gamma-delta T cells from blood. V usage is TRDV1 and J usage is TRDJ1; 13 nucleotides match TRDD3. This chain's CDR3 is CALGDLRYWGIRNTDKLIF. The CDR3 DNA is TGTGCTCTTGGGGATCTCCGGTACTGGGGGATACGTAACACCGATAAACTCATCTTT.